One and the same sample provided the 6 T cell receptor beta chains below, sequenced in a study of T cell changes during pregnancy in multiple sclerosis. Assay: immunoSEQ multiplex PCR; the TCRdb copy retains only in-frame clones and omits some. The sample contains about 65,000 clones, 85% to 95% of which appear only once. This sample comprised CD8+ T cells from peripheral blood mononuclear cells, obtained in the third trimester of pregnancy. These receptors all come from a female donor in good health, enrolled as a control in a pregnancy study.

This clone was picked up one time. The V call is TRBV9, the J call TRBJ1-1; D is perhaps TRBD1 (6 bases). Trimming stripped 3 bases from V and 7 bases from J, with 13 bases between. Germline V CDR1 and CDR2: SGDLS, YYNGEE. This CDR3 is 13 amino acids long. The CDR3 DNA reads TGTGCCAGCAGCGCCACAGGGAATGGTGAAGCTTTCTTT. It is translated as CASSATGNGEAFF.

The chain links TRBV4-2 to TRBJ2-1; D may be TRBD2 (5 bases). V was clipped by 0 bases and J by 2 bases, with 14 bases between them. The germline V gene has CDR1 LGHNA and CDR2 YNFKEQ. CDR3 size: 17 residues. The CDR3 reads CASSQELRLNAYNEQFF. In DNA form, the CDR3 reads TGTGCCAGCAGCCAAGAGCTGAGACTAAACGCCTACAATGAGCAGTTCTTC.

V usage is TRBV27 and J usage is TRBJ2-2; TRBD1 agrees at 10 bases. CDR1 and CDR2 from the germline V gene are MNHEY and SMNVEV (reference sequence). V gave up 3 bases and J gave up 5 bases; unmatched junction bases: 6. This CDR3 comprises 16 residues. Here the CDR3 reads CASSLGTGVGTGELFF. CDR3 in DNA: TGTGCCAGCAGTTTGGGGACAGGGGTCGGAACCGGGGAGCTGTTTTTT.

This chain links TRBV9 with TRBJ2-1; D ambiguous. The CDR3 is 13 residues long. Trimming cost V 3 bases and J 6 bases, with 10 bases left between them. Germline-derived CDR1 and CDR2 are SGDLS and YYNGEE. CDR3 protein: CASSADRSNEQFF. CDR3 in DNA: TGTGCCAGCAGCGCAGATCGAAGCAATGAGCAGTTCTTC.

This chain uses TRBV19 with TRBJ2-7; no firm D call. CDR1 LNHDA and CDR2 SQIVND come from the germline V gene (reference sequence). V was clipped by 6 bases and J by 5 bases, with 11 bases between them. CDR3 length: 12 amino acids. The CDR3 DNA follows: TGTGCCAGTAGCCCTCCATCGGACGAGCAGTACTTC. Amino acid sequence: CASSPPSDEQYF.

This sequence joins TRBV4-3 and TRBJ1-6; D is ambiguous. V lost 5 bases and J lost 5, with 16 bases in between. Germline CDR1 reads LGHNA; CDR2 reads YSLEER. This CDR3 is built from 16 residues. As DNA, the CDR3 is TGCGCCAGCAGCAGTAACCCACGCGGGGATAATTCACCCCTCCACTTT. Its protein is CASSSNPRGDNSPLHF.